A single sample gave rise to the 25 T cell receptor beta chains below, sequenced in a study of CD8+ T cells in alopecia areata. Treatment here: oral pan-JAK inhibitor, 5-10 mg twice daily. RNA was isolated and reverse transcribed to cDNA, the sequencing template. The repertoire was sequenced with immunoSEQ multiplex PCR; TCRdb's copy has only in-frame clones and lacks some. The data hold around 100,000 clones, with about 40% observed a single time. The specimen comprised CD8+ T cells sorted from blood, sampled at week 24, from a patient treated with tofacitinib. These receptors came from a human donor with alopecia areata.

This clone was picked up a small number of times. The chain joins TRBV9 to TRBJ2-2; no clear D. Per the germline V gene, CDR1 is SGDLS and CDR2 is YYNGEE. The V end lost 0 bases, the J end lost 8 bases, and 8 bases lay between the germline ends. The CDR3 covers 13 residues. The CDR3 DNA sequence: TGTGCCAGCAGCGTAGGCAGTGGAGGGGAGCTGTTTTTT. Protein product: CASSVGSGGELFF.

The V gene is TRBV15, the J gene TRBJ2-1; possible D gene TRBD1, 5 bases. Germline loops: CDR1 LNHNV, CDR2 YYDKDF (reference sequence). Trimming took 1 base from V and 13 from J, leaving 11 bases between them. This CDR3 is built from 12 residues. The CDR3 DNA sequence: TGTGCCACCAGCAGAGCAGGGCAGGCCCAGTTCTTC. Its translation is CATSRAGQAQFF.

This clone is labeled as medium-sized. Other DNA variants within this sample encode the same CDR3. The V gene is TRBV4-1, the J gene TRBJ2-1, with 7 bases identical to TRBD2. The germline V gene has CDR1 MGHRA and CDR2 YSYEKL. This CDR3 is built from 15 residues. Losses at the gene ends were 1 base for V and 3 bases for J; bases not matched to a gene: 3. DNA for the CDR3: TGCGCCAGCAGCCAAGGGCTAGCGGACTACAATGAGCAGTTCTTC. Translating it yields CASSQGLADYNEQFF.

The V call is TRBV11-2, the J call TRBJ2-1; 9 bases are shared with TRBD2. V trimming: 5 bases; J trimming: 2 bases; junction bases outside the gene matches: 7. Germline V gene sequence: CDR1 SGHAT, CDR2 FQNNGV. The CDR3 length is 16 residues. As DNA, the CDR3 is TGTGCCAGCAGCGCCAGTCTAGCGGGACCCTACAATGAGCAGTTCTTC. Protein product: CASSASLAGPYNEQFF.

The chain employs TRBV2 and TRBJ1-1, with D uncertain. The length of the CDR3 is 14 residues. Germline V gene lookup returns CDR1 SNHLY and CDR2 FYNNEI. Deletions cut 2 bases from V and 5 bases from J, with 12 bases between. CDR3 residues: CASSEKWVRTEAFF. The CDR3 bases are TGTGCCAGCAGTGAAAAATGGGTCAGGACTGAAGCTTTCTTT.

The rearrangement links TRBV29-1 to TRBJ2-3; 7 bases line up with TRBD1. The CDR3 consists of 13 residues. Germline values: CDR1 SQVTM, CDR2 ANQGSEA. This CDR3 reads CSGAGGSTDTQYF. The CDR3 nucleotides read TGCAGTGGCGCAGGGGGTAGCACAGATACGCAGTATTTT.

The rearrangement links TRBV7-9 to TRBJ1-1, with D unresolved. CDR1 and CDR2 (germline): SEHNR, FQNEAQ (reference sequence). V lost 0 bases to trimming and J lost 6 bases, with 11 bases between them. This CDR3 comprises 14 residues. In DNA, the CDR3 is TGTGCCAGCAGCTTAGCCGCCGTTCTGGCTGAAGCTTTCTTT. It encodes CASSLAAVLAEAFF.

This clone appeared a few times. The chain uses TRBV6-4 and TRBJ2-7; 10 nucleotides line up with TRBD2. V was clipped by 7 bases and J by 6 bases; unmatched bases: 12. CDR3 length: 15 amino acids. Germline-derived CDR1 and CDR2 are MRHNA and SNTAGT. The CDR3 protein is CASNPLLAGVREQYF. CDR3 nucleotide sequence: TGTGCCAGCAACCCCCTGCTAGCGGGAGTTCGCGAGCAGTACTTC.

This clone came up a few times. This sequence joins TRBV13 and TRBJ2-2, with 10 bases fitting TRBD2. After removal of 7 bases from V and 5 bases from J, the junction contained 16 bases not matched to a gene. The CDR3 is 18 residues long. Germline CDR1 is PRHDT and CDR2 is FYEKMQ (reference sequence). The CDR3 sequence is CASTRELAGGSRTGELFF. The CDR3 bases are TGTGCCAGCACCAGGGAATTAGCGGGAGGCTCGAGGACCGGGGAGCTGTTTTTT.

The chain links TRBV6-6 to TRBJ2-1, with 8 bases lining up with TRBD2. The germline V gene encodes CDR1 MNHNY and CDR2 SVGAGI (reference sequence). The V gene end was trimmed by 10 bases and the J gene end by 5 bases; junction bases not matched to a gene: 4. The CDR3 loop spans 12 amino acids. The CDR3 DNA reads TGTGCCACAAGCGGGAGAGACAATGAGCAGTTCTTC. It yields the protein CATSGRDNEQFF.

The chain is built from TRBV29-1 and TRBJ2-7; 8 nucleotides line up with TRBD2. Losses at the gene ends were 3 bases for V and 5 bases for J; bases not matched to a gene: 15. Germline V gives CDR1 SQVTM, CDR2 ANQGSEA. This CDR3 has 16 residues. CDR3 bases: TGCAGCGTTGACTACCCGGGAGGGGGAGTAGGAAACGAGCAGTACTTC. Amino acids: CSVDYPGGGVGNEQYF.

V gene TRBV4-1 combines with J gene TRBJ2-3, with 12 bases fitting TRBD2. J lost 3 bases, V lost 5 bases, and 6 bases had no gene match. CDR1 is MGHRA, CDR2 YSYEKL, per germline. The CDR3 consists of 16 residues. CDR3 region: CASSTHLAGGTDTQYF. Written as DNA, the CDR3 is TGCGCCAGCAGCACGCACCTAGCGGGAGGGACAGATACGCAGTATTTT.

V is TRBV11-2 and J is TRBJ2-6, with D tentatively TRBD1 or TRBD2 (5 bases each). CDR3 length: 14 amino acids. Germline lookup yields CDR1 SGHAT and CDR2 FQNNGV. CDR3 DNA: TGTGGGGTAGGGGACGCCTCTGGGGCCAACGTCCTGACTTTC. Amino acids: CGVGDASGANVLTF.

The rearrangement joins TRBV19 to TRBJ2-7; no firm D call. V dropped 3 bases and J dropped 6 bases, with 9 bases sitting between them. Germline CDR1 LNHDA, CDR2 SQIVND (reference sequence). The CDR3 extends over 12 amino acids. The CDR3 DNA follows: TGTGCCAGTAGTATTTACGGCCTCGAGCAGTACTTC. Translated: CASSIYGLEQYF.

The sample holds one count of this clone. This CDR3 reads CASSPGIETAYQETQYF. The CDR3 bases are TGTGCCAGCTCACCAGGTATAGAGACAGCTTACCAAGAGACCCAGTACTTC. This chain connects TRBV18 to TRBJ2-5, with D possibly TRBD1 on 5 matching bases. V was cut by 2 bases and J by 0 bases, with 16 bases left in between. The CDR3 totals 17 residues. Germline V CDR1 and CDR2: KGHSH, LQKENI.

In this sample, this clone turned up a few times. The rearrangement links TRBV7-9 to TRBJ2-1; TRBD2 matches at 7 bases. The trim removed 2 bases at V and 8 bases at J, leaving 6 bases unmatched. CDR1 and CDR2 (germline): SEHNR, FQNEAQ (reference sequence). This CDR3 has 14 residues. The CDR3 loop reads CASSLPAGSDEQFF. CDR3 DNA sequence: TGTGCCAGCAGCTTACCAGCGGGATCGGATGAGCAGTTCTTC.

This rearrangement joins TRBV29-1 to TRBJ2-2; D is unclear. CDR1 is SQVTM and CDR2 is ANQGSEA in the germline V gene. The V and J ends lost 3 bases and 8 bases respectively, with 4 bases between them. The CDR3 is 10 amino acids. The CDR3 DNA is TGCAGCGTTGAGCGTGGGGAGCTGTTTTTT. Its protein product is CSVERGELFF.

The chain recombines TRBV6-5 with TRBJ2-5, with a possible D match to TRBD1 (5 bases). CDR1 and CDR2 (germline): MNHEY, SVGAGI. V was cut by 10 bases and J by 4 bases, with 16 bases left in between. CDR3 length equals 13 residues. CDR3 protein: CATLPPGSETQYF. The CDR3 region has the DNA TGTGCCACCCTCCCCCCAGGGTCAGAGACCCAGTACTTC.

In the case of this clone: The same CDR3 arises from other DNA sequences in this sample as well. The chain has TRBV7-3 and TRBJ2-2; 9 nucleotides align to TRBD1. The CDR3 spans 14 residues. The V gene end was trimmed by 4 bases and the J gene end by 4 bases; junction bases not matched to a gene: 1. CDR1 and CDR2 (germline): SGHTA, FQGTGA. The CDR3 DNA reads TGTGCCAGCAGCTCGACAGGGGGCACCGGGGAGCTGTTTTTT. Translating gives CASSSTGGTGELFF. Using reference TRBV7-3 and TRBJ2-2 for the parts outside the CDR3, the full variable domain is GAGVSQTPSNKVTEKGKYVELRCDPISGHTALYWYRQSLGQGPEFLIYFQGTGAADDSGLPNDRFFAVRPEGSVSTLKIQRTERGDSAVYLCASSSTGGTGELFFGEGSRLTVL.

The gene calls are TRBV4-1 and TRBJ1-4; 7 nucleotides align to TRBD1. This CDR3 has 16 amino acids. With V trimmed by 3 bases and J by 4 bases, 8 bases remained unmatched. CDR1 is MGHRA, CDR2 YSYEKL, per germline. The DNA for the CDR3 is TGCGCCAGCAGCCACCCGACAGGGCGGAGTAATGAAAAACTGTTTTTT. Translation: CASSHPTGRSNEKLFF.

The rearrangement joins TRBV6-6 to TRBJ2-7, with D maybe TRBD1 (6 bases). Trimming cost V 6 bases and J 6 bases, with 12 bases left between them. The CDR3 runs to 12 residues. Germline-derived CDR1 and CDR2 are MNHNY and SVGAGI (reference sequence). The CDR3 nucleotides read TGTGCCAGCAGCAGGACAGAAGGCGAGCAGTACTTC. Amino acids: CASSRTEGEQYF.

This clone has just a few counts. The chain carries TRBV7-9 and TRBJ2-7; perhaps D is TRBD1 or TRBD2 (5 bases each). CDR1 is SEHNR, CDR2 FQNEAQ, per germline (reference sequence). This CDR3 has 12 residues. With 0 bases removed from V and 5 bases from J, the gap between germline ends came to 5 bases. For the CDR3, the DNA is TGTGCCAGCAGCTTAGCGGGGGACGAGCAGTACTTC. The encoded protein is CASSLAGDEQYF.

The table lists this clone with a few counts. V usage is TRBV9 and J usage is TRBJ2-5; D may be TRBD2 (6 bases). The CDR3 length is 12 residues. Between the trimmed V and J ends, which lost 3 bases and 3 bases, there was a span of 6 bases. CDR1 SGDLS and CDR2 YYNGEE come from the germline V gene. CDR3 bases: TGTGCCAGCAGCGGGGGGGAAGAGACCCAGTACTTC. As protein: CASSGGEETQYF. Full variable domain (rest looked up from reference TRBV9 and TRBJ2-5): DSGVTQTPKHLITATGQRVTLRCSPRSGDLSVYWYQQSLDQGLQFLIQYYNGEERAKGNILERFSAQQFPDLHSELNLSSLELGDSALYFCASSGGEETQYFGPGTRLLVL.

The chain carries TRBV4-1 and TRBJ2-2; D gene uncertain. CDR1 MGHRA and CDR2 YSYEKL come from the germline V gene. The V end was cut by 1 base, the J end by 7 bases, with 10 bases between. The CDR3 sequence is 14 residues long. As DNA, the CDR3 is TGCGCCAGCAGCCAAGTTCGTCTTGGCGGGGAGCTGTTTTTT. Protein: CASSQVRLGGELFF.

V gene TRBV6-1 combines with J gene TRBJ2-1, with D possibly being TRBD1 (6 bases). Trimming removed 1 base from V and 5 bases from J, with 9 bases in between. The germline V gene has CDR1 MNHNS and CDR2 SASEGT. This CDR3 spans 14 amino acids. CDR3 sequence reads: CASSEEGVNNEQFF. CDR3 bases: TGTGCCAGCAGTGAAGAGGGGGTAAACAATGAGCAGTTCTTC.